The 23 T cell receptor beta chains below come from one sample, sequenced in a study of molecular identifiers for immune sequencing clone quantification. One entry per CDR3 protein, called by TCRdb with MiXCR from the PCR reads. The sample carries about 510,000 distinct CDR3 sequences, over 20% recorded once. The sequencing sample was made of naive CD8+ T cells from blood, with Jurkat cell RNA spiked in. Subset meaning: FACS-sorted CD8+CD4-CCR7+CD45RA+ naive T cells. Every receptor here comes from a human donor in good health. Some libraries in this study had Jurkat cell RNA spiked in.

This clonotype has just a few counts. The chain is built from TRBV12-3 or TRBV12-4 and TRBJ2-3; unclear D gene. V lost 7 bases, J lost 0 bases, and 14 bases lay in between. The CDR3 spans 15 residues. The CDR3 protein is CASTRVDGSTDTQYF. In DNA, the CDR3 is TGTGCCAGCACCCGGGTAGACGGGAGCACAGATACGCAGTATTTT.

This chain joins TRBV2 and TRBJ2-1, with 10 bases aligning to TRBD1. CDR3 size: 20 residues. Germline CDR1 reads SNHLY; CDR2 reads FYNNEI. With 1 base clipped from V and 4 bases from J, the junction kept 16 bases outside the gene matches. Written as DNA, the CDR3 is TGTGCCAGCAGTGAAGTTGTTGTAATCGGCGGGACAGGGGATTACAATGAGCAGTTCTTC. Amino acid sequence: CASSEVVVIGGTGDYNEQFF.

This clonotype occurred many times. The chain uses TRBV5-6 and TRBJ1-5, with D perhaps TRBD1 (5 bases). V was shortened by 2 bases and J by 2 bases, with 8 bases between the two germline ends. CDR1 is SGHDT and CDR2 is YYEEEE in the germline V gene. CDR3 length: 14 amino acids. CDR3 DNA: TGTGCCAGCAGCTTCTGGGGGGGCAATCAGCCCCAGCATTTT. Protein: CASSFWGGNQPQHF.

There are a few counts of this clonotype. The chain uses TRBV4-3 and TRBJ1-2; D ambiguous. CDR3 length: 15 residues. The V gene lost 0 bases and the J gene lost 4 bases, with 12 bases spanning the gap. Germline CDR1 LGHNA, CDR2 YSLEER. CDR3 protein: CASSQDPSSFYGYTF. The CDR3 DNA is TGCGCCAGCAGCCAAGACCCCTCCAGTTTCTATGGCTACACCTTC.

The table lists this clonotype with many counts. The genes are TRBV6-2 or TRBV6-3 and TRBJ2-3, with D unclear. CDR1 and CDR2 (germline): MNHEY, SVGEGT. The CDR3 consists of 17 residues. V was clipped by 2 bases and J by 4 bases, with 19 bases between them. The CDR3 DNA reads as TGTGCCAGCAGTTACCACCGAATAGAAGGAGCCGCAGATACGCAGTATTTT. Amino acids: CASSYHRIEGAADTQYF.

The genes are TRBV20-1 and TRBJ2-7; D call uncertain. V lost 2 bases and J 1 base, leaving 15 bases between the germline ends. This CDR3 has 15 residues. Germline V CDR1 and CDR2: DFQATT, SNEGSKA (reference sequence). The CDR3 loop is CSARPSSTDSYEQYF. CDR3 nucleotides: TGCAGTGCTAGACCCTCCTCGACGGATTCCTACGAGCAGTACTTC.

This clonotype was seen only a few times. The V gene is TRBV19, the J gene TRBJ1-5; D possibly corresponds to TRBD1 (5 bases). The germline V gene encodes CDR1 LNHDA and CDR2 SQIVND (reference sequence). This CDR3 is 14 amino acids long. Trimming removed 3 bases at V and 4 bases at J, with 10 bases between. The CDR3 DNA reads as TGTGCCAGTAGTATTAATGGGGGAAATCAGCCCCAGCATTTT. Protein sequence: CASSINGGNQPQHF.

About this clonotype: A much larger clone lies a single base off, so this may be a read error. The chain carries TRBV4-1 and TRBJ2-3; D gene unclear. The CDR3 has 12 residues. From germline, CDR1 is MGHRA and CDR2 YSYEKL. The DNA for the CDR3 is TGCGCCAGCAGCGATTTCTCAGAGACGCAGTATTTT. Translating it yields CASSDFSETQYF.

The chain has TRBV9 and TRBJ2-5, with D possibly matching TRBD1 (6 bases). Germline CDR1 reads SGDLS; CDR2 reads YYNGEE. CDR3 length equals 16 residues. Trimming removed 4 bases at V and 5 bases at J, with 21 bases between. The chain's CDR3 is CASSPAGGGADETQYF. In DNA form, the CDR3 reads TGTGCCAGCAGCCCCGCCGGTGGGGGCGCGGATGAGACCCAGTACTTC.

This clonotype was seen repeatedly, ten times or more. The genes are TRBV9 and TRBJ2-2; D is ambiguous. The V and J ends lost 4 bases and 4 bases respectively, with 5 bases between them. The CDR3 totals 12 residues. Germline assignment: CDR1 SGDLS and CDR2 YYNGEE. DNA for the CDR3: TGTGCCAGCAGCTATTTCACCGGGGAGCTGTTTTTT. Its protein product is CASSYFTGELFF.

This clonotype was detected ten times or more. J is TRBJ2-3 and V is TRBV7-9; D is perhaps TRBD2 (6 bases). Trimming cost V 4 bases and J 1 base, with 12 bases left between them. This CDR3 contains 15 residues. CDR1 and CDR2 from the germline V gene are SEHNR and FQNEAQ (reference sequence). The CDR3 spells CASSSRPSGTDTQYF. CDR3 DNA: TGTGCCAGCAGCTCCAGGCCTAGCGGCACAGATACGCAGTATTTT.

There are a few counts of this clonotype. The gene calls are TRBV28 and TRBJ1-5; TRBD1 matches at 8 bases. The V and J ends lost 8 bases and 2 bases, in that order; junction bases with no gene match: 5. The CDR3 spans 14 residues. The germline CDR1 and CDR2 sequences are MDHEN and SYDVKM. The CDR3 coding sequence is TGTGCCAGCGGGGAGACAGGGGGCAATCAGCCCCAGCATTTT. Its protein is CASGETGGNQPQHF.

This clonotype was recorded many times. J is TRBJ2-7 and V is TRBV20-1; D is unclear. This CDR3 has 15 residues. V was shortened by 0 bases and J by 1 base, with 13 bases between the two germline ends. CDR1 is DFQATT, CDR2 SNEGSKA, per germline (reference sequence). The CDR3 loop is CSARDRSITSYEQYF. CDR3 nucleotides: TGCAGTGCTAGAGATCGCAGTATCACTTCCTACGAGCAGTACTTC.

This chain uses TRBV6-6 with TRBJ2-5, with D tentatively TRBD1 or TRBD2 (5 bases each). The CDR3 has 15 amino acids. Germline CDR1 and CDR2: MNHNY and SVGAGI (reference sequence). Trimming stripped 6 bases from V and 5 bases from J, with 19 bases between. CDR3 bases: TGTGCCAGCAGCCCCGGCTGGAGCAGGGAGGAGACCCAGTACTTC. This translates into CASSPGWSREETQYF.

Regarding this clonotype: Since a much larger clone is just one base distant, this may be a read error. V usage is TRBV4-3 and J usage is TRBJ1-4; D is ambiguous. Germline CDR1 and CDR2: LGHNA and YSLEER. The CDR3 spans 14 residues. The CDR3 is CASSQLNPGEKLSF. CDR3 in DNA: TGCGCCAGCAGCCAACTTAATCCCGGTGAAAAACTGTCTTTT.

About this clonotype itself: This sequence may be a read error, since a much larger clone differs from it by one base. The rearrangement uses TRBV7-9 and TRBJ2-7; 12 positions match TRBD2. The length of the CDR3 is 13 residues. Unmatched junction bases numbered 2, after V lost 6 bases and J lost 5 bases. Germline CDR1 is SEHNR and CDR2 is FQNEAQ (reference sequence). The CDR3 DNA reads TGTGCCAGCAGAACTAGCGGGAGGCACGAGCAGTACTTC. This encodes CASRTSGRHEQYF.

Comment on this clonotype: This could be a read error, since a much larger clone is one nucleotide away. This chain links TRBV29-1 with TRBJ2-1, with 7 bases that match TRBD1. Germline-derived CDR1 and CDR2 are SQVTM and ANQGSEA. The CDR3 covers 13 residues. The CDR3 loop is CSVGKTGLGEQSF. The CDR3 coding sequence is TGCAGCGTGGGTAAGACAGGGTTAGGTGAGCAGTCCTTC.

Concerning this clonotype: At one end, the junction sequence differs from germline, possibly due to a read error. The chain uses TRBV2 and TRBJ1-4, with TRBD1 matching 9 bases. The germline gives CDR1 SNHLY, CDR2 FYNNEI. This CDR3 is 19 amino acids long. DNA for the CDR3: TGTGCCAGCAGTGAAACATCCTCAAATACCGGGACAGGGTTTGAAAAACTGCTTTTT. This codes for CASSETSSNTGTGFEKLLF.

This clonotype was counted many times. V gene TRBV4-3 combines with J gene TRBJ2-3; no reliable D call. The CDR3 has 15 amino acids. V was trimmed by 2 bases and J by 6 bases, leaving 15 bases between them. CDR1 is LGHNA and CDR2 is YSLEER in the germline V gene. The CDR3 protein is CASSQLGSPLDTQYF. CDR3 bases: TGCGCCAGCAGCCAACTAGGGTCCCCGCTGGATACGCAGTATTTT.

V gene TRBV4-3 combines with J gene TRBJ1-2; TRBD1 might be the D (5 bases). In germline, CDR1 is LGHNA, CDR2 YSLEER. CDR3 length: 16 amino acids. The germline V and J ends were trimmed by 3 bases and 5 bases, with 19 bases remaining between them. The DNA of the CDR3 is TGCGCCAGCAGCCATGAGCTCCTGACAGAGCTATATGGCTACACCTTC. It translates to CASSHELLTELYGYTF.

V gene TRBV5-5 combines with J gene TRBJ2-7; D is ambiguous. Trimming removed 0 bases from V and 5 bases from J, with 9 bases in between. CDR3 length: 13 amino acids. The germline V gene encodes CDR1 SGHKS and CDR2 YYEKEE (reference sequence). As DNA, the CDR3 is TGTGCCAGCAGCTTGGTAGGGTTTGACGAGCAGTACTTC. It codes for CASSLVGFDEQYF.

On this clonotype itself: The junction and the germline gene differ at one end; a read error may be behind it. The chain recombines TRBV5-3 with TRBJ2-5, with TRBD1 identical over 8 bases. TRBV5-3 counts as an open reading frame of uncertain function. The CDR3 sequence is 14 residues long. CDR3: CASSWDRTKEAQYF. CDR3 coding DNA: TGTGCCAGTTCCTGGGACAGGACAAAAGAGGCCCAGTACTTC.

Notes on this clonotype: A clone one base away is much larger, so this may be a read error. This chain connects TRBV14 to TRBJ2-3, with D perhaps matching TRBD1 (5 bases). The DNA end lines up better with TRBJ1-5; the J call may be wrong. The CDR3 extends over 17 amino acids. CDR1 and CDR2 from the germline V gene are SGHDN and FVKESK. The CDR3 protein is CASSQVFVAGSTDTQHF. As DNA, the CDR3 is TGTGCCAGCAGCCAAGTCTTCGTGGCAGGGAGCACAGATACGCAGCATTTT.